This T cell receptor (beta chain) is drawn from a study of regulatory T cells in long-lasting Graves disease. Overall study results and limits: The TCR repertoire of persistent Graves' patients was less diverse than that of newly diagnosed ones.

Sample time point: newly diagnosed GD, antithyroid drugs for less than 3 months. RNA isolated from PBMCs was used to make the TCR library. V was clipped by 7 bases and J by 3 bases, with 10 bases between them. CDR1 and CDR2 (germline): SNHLY, FYNNEI. The CDR3 spans 12 residues. This clonotype was counted only a few times. Its cognate antigen is unknown. With iRepertoire HTBI primers and Arm-PCR of CDR3 regions, TCR beta libraries were built. TCRdb redid the calling of the multiplex PCR reads with MiXCR, one entry per CDR3 protein. Seen here are roughly 560,000 distinct CDR3 sequences, more than 10% observed once, and the top ten hold almost 9%. The data also belong to a second study, concerning T cells in Graves' hyperthyroidism and ophthalmopathy.

The rearrangement uses TRBV2 and TRBJ2-7; a weak D match, TRBD1 (5 bases). The receptor was derived from a woman aged 25 to 39 with Graves disease. The specimen comprised peripheral blood mononuclear cells (PBMCs), sampled at new diagnosis, from a patient treated with antithyroid drugs. CDR3 region: CASNGRGYEQYF. In DNA, the CDR3 is TGTGCCAGCAACGGTAGGGGCTACGAGCAGTACTTC.